A single sample gave rise to the 25 T cell receptor beta chains below, sequenced in a study of blood T cells in healthy people across ages. A J-beta primer mix and a sample-barcoded 5' primer were used in a second PCR of roughly 6 to 12 cycles. TCRdb reprocessed the 5' RACE reads with MiXCR, giving one entry per CDR3 protein. In the table there are about 1.4 million distinct CDR3 sequences, approximately 59% of which are singletons. Sequencing was performed on blood. These receptor sequences come from a young man in good health.

The rearrangement uses TRBV2 and TRBJ2-7, with 11 bases lining up with TRBD2. Trimming removed 6 bases from V and 2 bases from J; junction bases left unmatched: 6. From germline, CDR1 is SNHLY and CDR2 FYNNEI. This CDR3 contains 15 residues. In DNA form, the CDR3 reads TGTGCCAGCAGGGTGGGGACTAGCGGTACCTACGAGCAGTACTTC. This gives the protein CASRVGTSGTYEQYF.

The chain has TRBV4-1 and TRBJ2-1, with D possibly being TRBD2 (5 bases). The CDR3 runs to 16 residues. Trimming removed 4 bases at V and 4 bases at J, with 17 bases between. Germline V lookup: CDR1 MGHRA, CDR2 YSYEKL. The CDR3 reads CASSLPTTISYNEQFF. The CDR3 DNA reads as TGCGCCAGCAGCCTCCCGACTACAATAAGTTACAATGAGCAGTTCTTC.

This clonotype has only a few counts. This chain connects TRBV12-3 or TRBV12-4 to TRBJ1-2, with D tentatively TRBD1 (6 bases). V shed 3 bases and J shed 6 bases, with 20 bases lying between them. The CDR3 is 16 amino acids. The CDR3 DNA follows: TGTGCCAGCAGTTTTCTACCGACAGGAGAAGGGGATGGCTACACCTTC. Translated, it gives CASSFLPTGEGDGYTF.

In its sample, this clonotype was seen a few times. V usage is TRBV6-5 and J usage is TRBJ2-3, with no clear D. Germline V CDR1 and CDR2: MNHEY, SVGAGI. The CDR3 spans 14 residues. Trimming took off 5 bases at V and 4 bases at J, with 13 bases between the two ends. The CDR3 loop is CASSPRLGSDTQYF. DNA of the CDR3: TGTGCCAGCAGTCCTCGCCTGGGGTCAGATACGCAGTATTTT.

The V call is TRBV20-1, the J call TRBJ2-3, with D hard to call. This CDR3 has 14 residues. Trimming left V 2 bases short and J 4 bases short, with 13 bases between. The V gene's germline CDR1 is DFQATT and CDR2 SNEGSKA (reference sequence). Here the CDR3 reads CSARRYSSADTQYF. The CDR3 nucleotides are TGCAGTGCTAGACGATATAGTTCAGCAGATACGCAGTATTTT.

This chain joins TRBV12-3 or TRBV12-4 and TRBJ2-3; D tentatively reads TRBD1 or TRBD2 (5 bases each). The length of the CDR3 is 19 residues. The ends were cut back, 0 bases at V and 1 base at J, with 20 bases in the middle. The CDR3 protein is CASSLAFGADGARTDTQYF. Written as DNA, the CDR3 is TGTGCCAGCAGTTTAGCGTTCGGGGCTGATGGAGCCCGCACAGATACGCAGTATTTT.

The chain joins TRBV20-1 to TRBJ2-5; D could derive from TRBD1 or TRBD2 (5 bases each). The CDR3 contains 17 residues. Germline V gene lookup returns CDR1 DFQATT and CDR2 SNEGSKA (reference sequence). Trimming stripped 1 base from V and 3 bases from J, with 21 bases between. The CDR3 spells CSARAPGRALPEETQYF. CDR3 DNA: TGCAGTGCTAGAGCCCCGGGGCGGGCTCTACCGGAAGAGACCCAGTACTTC.

V and J are TRBV29-1 and TRBJ2-1, with TRBD1 matching 9 bases. The trim removed 1 base at V and 9 bases at J, leaving 4 bases unmatched. The CDR3 sequence is 13 residues long. CDR1 and CDR2 from the germline V gene are SQVTM and ANQGSEA. The CDR3 here is CSVEGTGAGEQFF. CDR3 DNA: TGCAGCGTTGAAGGGACAGGGGCGGGTGAGCAGTTCTTC.

The chain joins TRBV14 to TRBJ2-7, with D perhaps TRBD1 (6 bases). This CDR3 contains 20 residues. Germline values: CDR1 SGHDN, CDR2 FVKESK. Trimming took 0 bases from V and 0 from J, leaving 24 bases between them. CDR3: CASSQDLILAQGQSSYEQYF. Written as DNA, the CDR3 is TGTGCCAGCAGCCAAGATTTGATACTGGCCCAAGGACAGAGCTCCTACGAGCAGTACTTC.

V and J are TRBV2 and TRBJ2-1; D not resolved. The better agreement between TRBJ2-7 and the DNA end casts doubt on the J call. CDR3 length equals 13 residues. CDR1 and CDR2 from the germline V gene are SNHLY and FYNNEI. The CDR3 reads CASKASSYNEQYF. CDR3 in DNA: TGTGCCAGCAAGGCGAGCTCCTACAATGAGCAGTACTTC.

V and J are TRBV9 and TRBJ2-1; D tentatively fits TRBD1 or TRBD2 (5 bases each). V was trimmed by 3 bases and J by 3 bases, leaving 34 bases between them. The germline gives CDR1 SGDLS, CDR2 YYNGEE. This CDR3 is 22 amino acids long. This CDR3 reads CASSAPRDPGPTNRGFYNEQFF. CDR3 nucleotide sequence: TGTGCCAGCAGCGCCCCCAGGGACCCGGGACCAACAAATCGGGGATTCTACAATGAGCAGTTCTTC.

The chain links TRBV15 to TRBJ1-6; D gene ambiguous. Per the germline V gene, CDR1 is LNHNV and CDR2 is YYDKDF (reference sequence). The CDR3 has 13 amino acids. V lost 1 base, J lost 2 bases, and 0 bases lay in between. This CDR3 is CATSRAYNSPLHF. The CDR3 nucleotides are TGTGCCACCAGCAGAGCCTATAATTCACCCCTCCACTTT.

The chain is built from TRBV20-1 and TRBJ1-2; 10 nucleotides match TRBD1. The CDR3 extends over 12 amino acids. Germline assignment: CDR1 DFQATT and CDR2 SNEGSKA (reference sequence). V trimming: 5 bases; J trimming: 8 bases; junction bases outside the gene matches: 5. CDR3 amino acids: CSALGQGDGYTF. CDR3 nucleotide sequence: TGCAGTGCTCTCGGACAGGGGGACGGCTACACCTTC.

The genes are TRBV6-1 and TRBJ1-1; no clear D. The ends were cut back, 8 bases at V and 11 bases at J, with 6 bases in the middle. This CDR3 contains 8 residues. Germline loops: CDR1 MNHNS, CDR2 SASEGT. The DNA of the CDR3 is TGTGCCAGCGATGGGGCTTTCTTT. This codes for CASDGAFF.

J is TRBJ2-1 and V is TRBV12-5; D not certain. Trimming shortened V by 3 bases and J by 8 bases, and 5 bases separated the two germline ends. Germline assignment: CDR1 LGHNT and CDR2 FRNRAP. The CDR3 has 11 residues. The CDR3 DNA is TGTGCTAGTGGTTTTAGGGATGAGCAGTTCTTC. Amino acids: CASGFRDEQFF. Filled out from reference TRBV12-5 and TRBJ2-1, the complete variable domain reads DARVTQTPRHKVTEMGQEVTMRCQPILGHNTVFWYRQTMMQGLELLAYFRNRAPLDDSGMPKDRFSAEMPDATLATLKIQPSEPRDSAVYFCASGFRDEQFFGPGTRLTVL.

The sample holds many counts of this clonotype. The V gene is TRBV2, the J gene TRBJ1-2, with no clear D. The CDR3 covers 13 residues. Per the germline V gene, CDR1 is SNHLY and CDR2 is FYNNEI. Trimming pared 7 bases from V and 4 bases from J, leaving 13 bases between. CDR3: CASNREWTYGYTF. The CDR3 coding sequence is TGTGCCAGCAATAGGGAGTGGACCTATGGCTACACCTTC.

The V call is TRBV5-1, the J call TRBJ2-5; the D gene is possibly TRBD1 (5 bases). Looked up from germline, CDR1 is SGHRS and CDR2 is YFSETQ. The CDR3 covers 15 residues. Trimming took off 4 bases at V and 2 bases at J, with 15 bases between the two ends. The CDR3 protein is CASSIETGTQETQYF. The CDR3 DNA is TGCGCCAGCAGCATTGAAACAGGTACACAAGAGACCCAGTACTTC.

This sequence joins TRBV4-2 and TRBJ2-1; TRBD2 is a possible D gene (5 bases). The CDR3 is made up of 13 amino acids. The germline V gene has CDR1 LGHNA and CDR2 YNFKEQ. Trimming removed 0 bases from V and 7 bases from J, with 7 bases in between. The chain's CDR3 is CASSQEERNEQFF. The CDR3, as DNA: TGTGCCAGCAGCCAAGAGGAGCGGAATGAGCAGTTCTTC.

CDR3 sequence (DNA): TGTGCCAGCAGCCCGCAGGGCTCGCCCGGTTCGGATGGCTACACCTTC. It specifies CASSPQGSPGSDGYTF. The chain uses TRBV12-3 or TRBV12-4 and TRBJ1-2, with a tentative D call TRBD1 (5 bases). Trimming pared 6 bases from V and 6 bases from J, leaving 23 bases between. There are 16 residues in the CDR3.

The V call is TRBV27, the J call TRBJ2-1; D gene ambiguous. Trimming cost V 2 bases and J 9 bases, with 17 bases left between them. The CDR3 is made up of 15 amino acids. Germline V gives CDR1 MNHEY, CDR2 SMNVEV (reference sequence). The CDR3 here is CASSLVFQVSGEQFF. CDR3 sequence (DNA): TGTGCCAGCAGTTTAGTCTTTCAGGTCTCGGGTGAGCAGTTCTTC.

This chain uses TRBV20-1 with TRBJ1-5; TRBD1 is a possible D gene (6 bases). CDR3 length equals 13 residues. Germline V gene sequence: CDR1 DFQATT, CDR2 SNEGSKA (reference sequence). V was shortened by 1 base and J by 7 bases, with 11 bases between the two germline ends. CDR3 amino acids: CSARGDTGQPQHF. CDR3 nucleotide sequence: TGCAGTGCTAGAGGAGACACAGGGCAGCCCCAGCATTTT.

This clonotype showed up many times. An end of the junction does not agree with germline; a read error may underlie this. This sequence joins TRBV5-1 and TRBJ2-7; TRBD1 might be the D (6 bases). CDR1 is SGHRS and CDR2 is YFSETQ in the germline V gene. The CDR3 spans 14 residues. The CDR3 region has the DNA TGTGCCAGCAGCTTGGGCAGGGGATCCTACGAGCAGTACTTC. Translated: CASSLGRGSYEQYF. Using reference TRBV5-1 and TRBJ2-7 for the parts outside the CDR3, the full variable domain is KAGVTQTPRYLIKTRGQQVTLSCSPISGHRSVSWYQQTPGQGLQFLFEYFSETQRNKGNFPGRFSGRQFSNSRSEMNVSTLELGDSALYLCASSLGRGSYEQYFGPGTRLTVT.

The chain is built from TRBV20-1 and TRBJ2-4; D is unclear. The CDR3 is 11 amino acids. Trimming took 6 bases from V and 5 from J, leaving 8 bases between them. CDR1 and CDR2 (germline): DFQATT, SNEGSKA (reference sequence). This CDR3 reads CSAHRENIQYF. CDR3 sequence (DNA): TGCAGTGCCCACAGAGAAAACATTCAGTACTTC.

This clonotype was counted a few times. The chain joins TRBV18 to TRBJ1-4, with D possibly being TRBD1 (6 bases). Germline assignment: CDR1 KGHSH and CDR2 LQKENI. The CDR3 loop spans 15 amino acids. V lost 3 bases to trimming and J lost 3 bases, with 11 bases between them. CDR3 bases: TGTGCCAGCTCACCTCCGGGACAAGCTAATGAAAAACTGTTTTTT. This gives the protein CASSPPGQANEKLFF.

The genes are TRBV6-2 or TRBV6-3 and TRBJ2-7; the match to TRBD2 covers 15 bases. CDR3 length: 15 amino acids. CDR1 MNHEY and CDR2 SVGEGT come from the germline V gene. The V and J ends lost 5 bases and 7 bases, in that order; junction bases with no gene match: 6. CDR3 protein: CASSPGLAGGREQYF. The CDR3 DNA reads as TGTGCCAGCAGTCCCGGACTAGCGGGAGGGAGGGAGCAGTACTTC.